Here is one T cell receptor (beta chain) with its context. In the study's own analysis: Amplification with reference gene primers provided the estimates of nucleated cell counts. The protocol was immunoSEQ multiplex PCR, while the TCRdb copy is restricted to in-frame clones and leaves out a portion. That table is the source of V, J and clone size, and D and trimming were worked out from the DNA. The sample holds about 59,000 clones, around 85% seen once. Germline V gene lookup returns CDR1 SGDLS and CDR2 YYNGEE. Trimming took 0 bases from V and 5 from J; bases not matched to a gene: 5. CDR3 length equals 16 residues. The sample originates from a study of blood T cell repertoires in COVID-19. Study background: Sites in the United States, Italy and Spain provided acute and convalescent COVID-19 samples. In each case, the material was cDNA or gDNA derived from T cells, B-cell-depleted T cells, or PBMCs.

Sequencing was performed on peripheral blood. V usage is TRBV9 and J usage is TRBJ2-3, with 11 bases lining up with TRBD2. This receptor was taken from a woman in her sixties or seventies with acute or convalescent COVID-19. This chain's CDR3 is CASSVGTSGRIDTQYF. Written as DNA, the CDR3 is TGTGCCAGCAGCGTAGGGACTAGCGGGCGGATAGATACGCAGTATTTT.